A single sample gave rise to the 28 T cell receptor beta chains below, sequenced in a study of quantifying T cell responses using KT2 cells. Looking at the study overall: RNA was reverse transcribed with TCR alpha and beta constant-region primers.

Each cDNA got a UMI-containing oligo ligated at its 3' end. The first PCR ran roughly 4 cycles with an equimolar RC1.1 and RC1.2 beta primer mix. From the UMI-ligation and nested PCR reads, TCRdb called clonotypes with MiXCR, one entry per CDR3 protein. The table has approximately 46,000 distinct CDR3 sequences, roughly 11% seen once. What was sequenced was PBMCs spiked with cells of the T cell clone KT2. Receptors originate from a human donor.

This clonotype appeared many times. The rearrangement joins TRBV12-3 or TRBV12-4 to TRBJ1-1; possible D gene TRBD1, 5 bases. V lost 7 bases, J lost 11 bases, and 23 bases lay in between. This CDR3 contains 14 residues. The CDR3 DNA is TGTGCCAGCAACCCCAGCGCAGGGCTCAACTTTGCTTTCTTT. Translating it yields CASNPSAGLNFAFF.

This clonotype has a count of ten or more. This chain uses TRBV19 with TRBJ2-1, with a possible D match to TRBD1 (6 bases). V was pared by 3 bases and J by 7 bases, with 10 bases between. From germline, CDR1 is LNHDA and CDR2 SQIVND (reference sequence). The CDR3 length is 13 residues. In nucleotides, the CDR3 is TGTGCCAGTAGTATTGGTAGGGGGAATGAGCAGTTCTTC. Translating gives CASSIGRGNEQFF.

This chain joins TRBV5-1 and TRBJ1-1; 10 nucleotides align to TRBD1. CDR1 SGHRS and CDR2 YFSETQ come from the germline V gene. V lost 1 base to trimming and J lost 2 bases; unmatched junction nucleotides: 5. The CDR3 loop spans 16 amino acids. The CDR3 sequence: CASSLLRTGGNTEAFF. The CDR3 coding sequence is TGCGCCAGCAGCTTGTTGAGGACAGGGGGAAACACTGAAGCTTTCTTT.

The chain links TRBV3-1 to TRBJ2-2; D is perhaps TRBD2 (6 bases). CDR3 length: 14 amino acids. Germline V gene sequence: CDR1 LGHDT, CDR2 YNNKEL (reference sequence). V shed 4 bases and J shed 4 bases, with 10 bases lying between them. In DNA, the CDR3 is TGTGCCAGCAGCCTAAACGGGGGCACCGGGGAGCTGTTTTTT. Translated, it gives CASSLNGGTGELFF.

The CDR3 sequence: CASSLGPTNQPQHF. The CDR3, as DNA: TGTGCCAGCAGTTTAGGCCCAACCAATCAGCCCCAGCATTTT. The chain employs TRBV27 and TRBJ1-5; no clear D gene. There are 14 residues in the CDR3. Germline V gene data show CDR1 as MNHEY and CDR2 as SMNVEV (reference sequence). Between the trimmed V and J ends, which lost 2 bases and 3 bases, there was a span of 8 bases.

This clonotype showed up just once. The chain employs TRBV29-1 and TRBJ1-1, with D possibly being TRBD1 (6 bases). The V gene lost 5 bases and the J gene lost 1 base, with 11 bases spanning the gap. Germline V gives CDR1 SQVTM, CDR2 ANQGSEA. CDR3 length equals 13 residues. Written as DNA, the CDR3 is TGCAGCGTTCTTACAGGGAGGAACACTGAAGCTTTCTTT. The encoded protein is CSVLTGRNTEAFF.

This chain uses TRBV28 with TRBJ1-3; 8 bases agree with TRBD1. Germline V CDR1 and CDR2: MDHEN, SYDVKM. After removal of 6 bases from V and 1 base from J, the junction contained 5 bases not matched to a gene. The CDR3 is made up of 15 amino acids. The CDR3 bases are TGTGCCAGCAGCCCGGACAGGGCTTCTGGAAACACCATATATTTT. Translation gives CASSPDRASGNTIYF.

This clonotype was found many times. This chain uses TRBV7-6 with TRBJ2-1; TRBD1 is a possible D gene (6 bases). The CDR3 loop spans 14 amino acids. Germline V gives CDR1 SGHVS, CDR2 FNYEAQ. The V end was cut by 1 base, the J end by 8 bases, with 12 bases between. The CDR3: CASSLGLTGHEQFF. As DNA, the CDR3 is TGTGCCAGCAGCTTAGGGTTGACAGGCCATGAGCAGTTCTTC. The full variable domain, with the rest looked up from reference TRBV7-6 and TRBJ2-1, is GAGVSQSPRYKVTKRGQDVALRCDPISGHVSLYWYRQALGQGPEFLTYFNYEAQQDKSGLPNDRFSAERPEGSISTLTIQRTEQRDSAMYRCASSLGLTGHEQFFGPGTRLTVL.

This clonotype was observed a few times. The chain is built from TRBV7-8 and TRBJ1-2; no firm D call. Germline-derived CDR1 and CDR2 are SGHVS and FQNEAQ. The CDR3 is 15 residues long. V was clipped by 0 bases and J by 4 bases, with 12 bases between them. The CDR3 DNA is TGTGCCAGCAGCTTAGCACGGTCTACTTTCTATGGCTACACCTTC. Its protein is CASSLARSTFYGYTF.

The chain carries TRBV2 and TRBJ2-5; 8 nucleotides line up with TRBD2. Unmatched junction bases numbered 12, after V lost 8 bases and J lost 1 base. CDR3 length: 16 amino acids. Germline lookup yields CDR1 SNHLY and CDR2 FYNNEI. The CDR3 DNA follows: TGTGCCAGCCAGGAGACCTGGACTAGCTTCCAAGAGACCCAGTACTTC. Its protein is CASQETWTSFQETQYF.

This clonotype was seen a few times. The rearrangement joins TRBV12-3 or TRBV12-4 to TRBJ2-4; D gene ambiguous. Deletions cut 7 bases from V and 0 bases from J, with 4 bases between. This CDR3 is built from 12 residues. CDR3 DNA sequence: TGTGCCAGCACGCTAGCCAAAAACATTCAGTACTTC. It specifies CASTLAKNIQYF.

This clonotype was recorded at least ten times. The chain recombines TRBV20-1 with TRBJ2-7, with D maybe TRBD1 (6 bases). The germline CDR1 and CDR2 sequences are DFQATT and SNEGSKA (reference sequence). CDR3 size: 13 residues. Trimming took off 0 bases at V and 4 bases at J, with 10 bases between the two ends. This CDR3 reads CSARDDQGYEQYF. The CDR3, as DNA: TGCAGTGCTAGAGATGATCAGGGGTACGAGCAGTACTTC.

This clonotype was observed a few times. The chain has TRBV6-5 and TRBJ1-2, with D uncertain. The CDR3 consists of 13 residues. The V gene lost 4 bases and the J gene lost 2 bases, with 8 bases spanning the gap. The germline CDR1 and CDR2 sequences are MNHEY and SVGAGI. This CDR3 is CASSWSPNYGYTF. DNA for the CDR3: TGTGCCAGCAGTTGGTCCCCAAACTATGGCTACACCTTC.

This clonotype was seen many times. The chain is built from TRBV11-3 and TRBJ2-7, with 7 bases identical to TRBD2. This CDR3 contains 14 residues. CDR1 is SGHNT and CDR2 is YENEEA in the germline V gene. The J segment lost 3 bases and the V segment lost 5 bases, leaving 7 bases of the junction unmatched. The CDR3 bases are TGTGCCAGCAGCATGCTAGCGGTAAGCTACGAGCAGTACTTC. As protein: CASSMLAVSYEQYF.

This clonotype has at least ten counts. The chain combines TRBV29-1 with TRBJ2-3, with D perhaps TRBD1 or TRBD2 (5 bases each). From germline, CDR1 is SQVTM and CDR2 ANQGSEA. V lost 4 bases, J lost 3 bases, and 11 bases lay in between. This CDR3 spans 13 amino acids. In DNA, the CDR3 is TGCAGCGTTGCCAGGGACGGGACAGATACGCAGTATTTT. Its protein product is CSVARDGTDTQYF.

This clonotype was found many times. The chain links TRBV20-1 to TRBJ1-4; tentatively, D is TRBD1 (6 bases). Trimming removed 6 bases from V and 8 bases from J, with 19 bases in between. The CDR3 totals 14 residues. The germline V gene encodes CDR1 DFQATT and CDR2 SNEGSKA (reference sequence). For the CDR3, the DNA is TGCAGTGCGAGGACAGTTCGAAGCGCCGAAAAACTGTTTTTT. Encoded protein: CSARTVRSAEKLFF.

The chain is built from TRBV20-1 and TRBJ1-5, with D tentatively TRBD1 (6 bases). The CDR3 has 15 amino acids. Germline V lookup: CDR1 DFQATT, CDR2 SNEGSKA (reference sequence). Trimming pared 4 bases from V and 3 bases from J, leaving 16 bases between. In DNA form, the CDR3 reads TGCAGTGCTAAGATCGACAGGCAGCTCAATCAGCCCCAGCATTTT. Translating gives CSAKIDRQLNQPQHF.

In this sample, this clonotype turned up many times. The V gene is TRBV29-1, the J gene TRBJ2-3; 8 positions agree with TRBD1. The length of the CDR3 is 15 residues. The V gene's germline CDR1 is SQVTM and CDR2 ANQGSEA. V was clipped by 2 bases and J by 3 bases; unmatched bases: 7. The CDR3 loop is CSVEQGARLTDTQYF. DNA for the CDR3: TGCAGCGTTGAACAGGGGGCTCGTCTGACAGATACGCAGTATTTT.

In this sample, this clonotype turned up many times. V gene TRBV20-1 combines with J gene TRBJ2-1; 14 nucleotides line up with TRBD2. The junction had 21 bases not matched to a gene; V was cut back by 0 bases and J by 14 bases. Germline CDR1 and CDR2: DFQATT and SNEGSKA (reference sequence). The CDR3 contains 19 residues. The CDR3 protein is CSARDPNHSVGTSGSSEFF. The CDR3 DNA reads as TGCAGTGCTAGAGACCCCAACCACTCCGTGGGGACTAGCGGGAGTTCGGAGTTCTTC.

At least ten counts were recorded for this clonotype. This chain connects TRBV7-8 to TRBJ1-2; 8 positions agree with TRBD1. Trimming cost V 1 base and J 6 bases; bases outside gene matches: 4. Germline CDR1 is SGHVS and CDR2 is FQNEAQ. The CDR3 is made up of 14 amino acids. CDR3 nucleotide sequence: TGTGCCAGCAGCTTAGTAACGACAGGGGATGGCTACACCTTC. This encodes CASSLVTTGDGYTF.

This clonotype occurred a few times. The CDR3 DNA is TGTGCCAGCAGCCCGCGTCAGGGGTTGAGCACTGAAGCTTTCTTT. Its translation: CASSPRQGLSTEAFF. The chain joins TRBV4-2 to TRBJ1-1; the D gene is possibly TRBD1 (6 bases). Between the trimmed V and J ends, which lost 4 bases and 4 bases, there was a span of 16 bases. This CDR3 is built from 15 residues. From germline, CDR1 is LGHNA and CDR2 YNFKEQ.

This clonotype appeared a few times. This chain connects TRBV7-2 to TRBJ1-1; a weak D match, TRBD1 (5 bases). Germline CDR1 reads SGHTA; CDR2 reads FQGNSA. This CDR3 spans 13 amino acids. With 5 bases removed from V and 7 bases from J, the gap between germline ends came to 14 bases. The CDR3 DNA follows: TGTGCCAGCAGCCGGGGAGGGGAGGTTGAAGCTTTCTTT. As protein: CASSRGGEVEAFF.

The rearrangement links TRBV25-1 to TRBJ2-3; 7 bases align to TRBD1. Germline V gene lookup returns CDR1 MGHDK and CDR2 SYGVNS. V lost 6 bases to trimming and J lost 2 bases; unmatched junction nucleotides: 2. The CDR3 totals 13 residues. The CDR3: CASRGQDTDTQYF. The CDR3 nucleotides are TGTGCCAGCAGAGGACAGGACACAGATACGCAGTATTTT.

The genes are TRBV10-3 and TRBJ2-7, with 8 bases fitting TRBD1. Germline assignment: CDR1 ENHRY and CDR2 SYGVKD. With V trimmed by 0 bases and J by 0 bases, 22 bases remained unmatched. The CDR3 is 22 residues long. The CDR3 here is CAISESVSFGQGLRESSYEQYF. The DNA of the CDR3 is TGTGCCATCAGTGAGTCGGTTAGTTTCGGACAGGGCTTGAGAGAAAGCTCCTACGAGCAGTACTTC.

This clonotype was counted at least ten times. V is TRBV29-1 and J is TRBJ1-1; 8 bases map to TRBD1. Germline V CDR1 and CDR2: SQVTM, ANQGSEA. The CDR3 runs 17 residues. The junction had 19 bases not matched to a gene; V was cut back by 4 bases and J by 6 bases. The chain's CDR3 is CSVVSIQGAGSFPEAFF. The CDR3, as DNA: TGCAGCGTTGTCAGTATTCAGGGGGCTGGGAGCTTTCCTGAAGCTTTCTTT.

The chain uses TRBV12-3 or TRBV12-4 and TRBJ2-7; D unclear. This CDR3 contains 14 residues. Trimming took off 1 base at V and 4 bases at J, with 11 bases between the two ends. CDR3 amino acids: CASSLGPRSYEQYF. The DNA of the CDR3 is TGTGCCAGCAGTTTAGGACCGCGTTCGTACGAGCAGTACTTC.

The chain employs TRBV27 and TRBJ2-3; TRBD2 matches 10 bases. The V segment lost 0 bases and the J segment 4 bases; nucleotides outside the gene matches: 13. The CDR3 covers 19 residues. Germline V gene data show CDR1 as MNHEY and CDR2 as SMNVEV (reference sequence). DNA of the CDR3: TGTGCCAGCAGTTTATCGTACCCCGCGGGACTAGCGTTGTCAGATACGCAGTATTTT. It codes for CASSLSYPAGLALSDTQYF.

By frequency in the sample, this clonotype is medium-sized. The gene calls are TRBV4-3 and TRBJ1-1; 7 bases match TRBD1. CDR1 is LGHNA, CDR2 YSLEER, per germline. Trimming at V came to 6 bases and at J to 2 bases, leaving 6 bases not matched to a gene. The CDR3 length is 14 residues. The CDR3 reads CASSWTGDNTEAFF. DNA of the CDR3: TGCGCCAGCAGTTGGACAGGAGACAACACTGAAGCTTTCTTT.